Below, 2 T cell receptor beta chains from the same sample are listed, as sequenced in a study of blood T cell repertoires in COVID-19. Measured with immunoSEQ multiplex PCR; TCRdb has only the in-frame clones, and not every one. The data contain approximately 200,000 clones, approximately 92% of them seen just once; the ten biggest clones take up about 2.2%. Source material: PBMCs or T cells enriched from blood (not recorded which). The receptor set was obtained from a middle-aged woman with acute COVID-19.

The V gene is TRBV30, the J gene TRBJ1-4, with TRBD1 identical over 9 bases. V was pared by 0 bases and J by 13 bases, with 0 bases of the junction left unmatched. The germline V gene encodes CDR1 GTSNPN and CDR2 SVGIG (reference sequence). CDR3 size: 11 residues. This chain's CDR3 is CAWSVQGALFF. CDR3 DNA: TGTGCCTGGAGTGTACAGGGGGCACTGTTTTTT.

The chain joins TRBV13 to TRBJ1-4, with D perhaps matching TRBD1 (5 bases). Trimming took off 0 bases at V and 6 bases at J, with 14 bases between the two ends. This CDR3 has 16 amino acids. Germline V gene lookup returns CDR1 PRHDT and CDR2 FYEKMQ (reference sequence). CDR3 sequence (DNA): TGTGCCAGCAGCTTAGGCCCCGGAGGGGTAGATGAAAAACTGTTTTTT. Protein: CASSLGPGGVDEKLFF. Full variable domain (remainder filled in from reference TRBV13 and TRBJ1-4): AAGVIQSPRHLIKEKRETATLKCYPIPRHDTVYWYQQGPGQDPQFLISFYEKMQSDKGSIPDRFSAQQFSDYHSELNMSSLELGDSALYFCASSLGPGGVDEKLFFGSGTQLSVL.